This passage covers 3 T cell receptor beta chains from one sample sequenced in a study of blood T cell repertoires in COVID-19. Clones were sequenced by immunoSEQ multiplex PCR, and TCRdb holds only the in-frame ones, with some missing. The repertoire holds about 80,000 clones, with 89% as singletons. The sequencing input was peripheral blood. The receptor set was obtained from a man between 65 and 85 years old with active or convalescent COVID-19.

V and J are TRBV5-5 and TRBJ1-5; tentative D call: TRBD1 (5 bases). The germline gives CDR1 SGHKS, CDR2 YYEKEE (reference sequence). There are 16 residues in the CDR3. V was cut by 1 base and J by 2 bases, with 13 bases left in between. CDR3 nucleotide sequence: TGTGCCAGCAGCTTGTATACCAGGGTCGGCAATCAGCCCCAGCATTTT. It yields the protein CASSLYTRVGNQPQHF.

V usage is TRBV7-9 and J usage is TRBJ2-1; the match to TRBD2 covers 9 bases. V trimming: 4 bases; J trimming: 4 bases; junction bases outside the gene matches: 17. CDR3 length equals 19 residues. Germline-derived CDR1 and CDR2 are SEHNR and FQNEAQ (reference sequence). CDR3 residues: CASSSQGGIAGEQYNEQFF. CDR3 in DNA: TGTGCCAGCAGCTCCCAAGGGGGGATAGCGGGGGAGCAATACAATGAGCAGTTCTTC.

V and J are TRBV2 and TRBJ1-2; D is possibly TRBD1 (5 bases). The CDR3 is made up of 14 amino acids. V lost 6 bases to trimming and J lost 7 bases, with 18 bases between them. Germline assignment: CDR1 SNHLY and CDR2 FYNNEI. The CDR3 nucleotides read TGTGCCAGCAGCCAGGATACTCACGGGGGTGGCTACACCTTC. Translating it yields CASSQDTHGGGYTF.